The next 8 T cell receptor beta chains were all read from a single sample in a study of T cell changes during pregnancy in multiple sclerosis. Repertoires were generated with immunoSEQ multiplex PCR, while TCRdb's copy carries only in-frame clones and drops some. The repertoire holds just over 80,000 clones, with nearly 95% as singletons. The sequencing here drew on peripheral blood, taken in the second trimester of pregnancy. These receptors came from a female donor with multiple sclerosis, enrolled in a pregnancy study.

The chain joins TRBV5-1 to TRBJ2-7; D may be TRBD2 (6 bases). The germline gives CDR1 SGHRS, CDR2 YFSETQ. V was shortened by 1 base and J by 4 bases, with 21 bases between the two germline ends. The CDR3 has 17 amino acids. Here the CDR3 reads CASSLRSVEGPWYEQYF. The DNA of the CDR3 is TGCGCCAGCAGCTTGCGATCCGTGGAGGGCCCCTGGTACGAGCAGTACTTC.

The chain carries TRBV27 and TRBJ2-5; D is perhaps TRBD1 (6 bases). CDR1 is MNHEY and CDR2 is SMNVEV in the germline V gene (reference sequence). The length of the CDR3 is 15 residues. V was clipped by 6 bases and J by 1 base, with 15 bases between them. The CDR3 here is CASSPRGRGQETQYF. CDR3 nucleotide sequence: TGTGCCAGCAGCCCTCGGGGCAGGGGCCAAGAGACCCAGTACTTC.

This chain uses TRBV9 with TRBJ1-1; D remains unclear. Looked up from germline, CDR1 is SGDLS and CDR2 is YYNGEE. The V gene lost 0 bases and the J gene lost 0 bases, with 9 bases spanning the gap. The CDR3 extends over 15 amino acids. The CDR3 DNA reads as TGTGCCAGCAGCGTAGATCACCAGTTGAACACTGAAGCTTTCTTT. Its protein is CASSVDHQLNTEAFF.

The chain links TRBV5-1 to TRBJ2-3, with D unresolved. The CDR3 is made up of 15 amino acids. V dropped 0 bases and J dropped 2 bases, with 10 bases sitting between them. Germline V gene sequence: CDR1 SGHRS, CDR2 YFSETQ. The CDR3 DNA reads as TGCGCCAGCAGCTTGGATCGCGGAGCCACAGATACGCAGTATTTT. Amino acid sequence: CASSLDRGATDTQYF.

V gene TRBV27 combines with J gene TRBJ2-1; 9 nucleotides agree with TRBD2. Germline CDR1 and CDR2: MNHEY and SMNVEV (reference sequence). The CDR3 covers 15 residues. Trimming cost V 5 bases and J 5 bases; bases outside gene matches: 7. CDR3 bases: TGTGCCAGCAGTCCTCGTAGCGGGAGTGACAATGAGCAGTTCTTC. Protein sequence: CASSPRSGSDNEQFF.

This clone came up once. This CDR3 is CASSPLGGGEKLFF. In DNA, the CDR3 is TGTGCCAGCTCACCATTAGGTGGAGGGGAAAAACTGTTTTTT. V usage is TRBV18 and J usage is TRBJ1-4; D ambiguous. V was pared by 2 bases and J by 8 bases, with 12 bases between. CDR1 is KGHSH and CDR2 is LQKENI in the germline V gene. This CDR3 has 14 amino acids. Combining the CDR3 with reference TRBV18 and TRBJ1-4 gives the whole variable domain NAGVMQNPRHLVRRRGQEARLRCSPMKGHSHVYWYRQLPEEGLKFMVYLQKENIIDESGMPKERFSAEFPKEGPSILRIQQVVRGDSAAYFCASSPLGGGEKLFFGSGTQLSVL.

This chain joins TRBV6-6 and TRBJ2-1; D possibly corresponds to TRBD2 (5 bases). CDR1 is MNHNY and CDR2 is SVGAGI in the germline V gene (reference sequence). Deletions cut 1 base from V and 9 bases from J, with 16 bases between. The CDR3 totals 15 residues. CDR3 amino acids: CASSYFDRRWGEQFF. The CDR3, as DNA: TGTGCCAGCAGTTACTTTGATCGGAGGTGGGGTGAGCAGTTCTTC.

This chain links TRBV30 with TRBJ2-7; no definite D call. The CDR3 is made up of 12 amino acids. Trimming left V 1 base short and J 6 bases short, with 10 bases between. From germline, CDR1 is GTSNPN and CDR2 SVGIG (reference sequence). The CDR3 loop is CAWSGQAPEQYF. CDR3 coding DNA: TGTGCCTGGAGTGGCCAAGCCCCCGAGCAGTACTTC.